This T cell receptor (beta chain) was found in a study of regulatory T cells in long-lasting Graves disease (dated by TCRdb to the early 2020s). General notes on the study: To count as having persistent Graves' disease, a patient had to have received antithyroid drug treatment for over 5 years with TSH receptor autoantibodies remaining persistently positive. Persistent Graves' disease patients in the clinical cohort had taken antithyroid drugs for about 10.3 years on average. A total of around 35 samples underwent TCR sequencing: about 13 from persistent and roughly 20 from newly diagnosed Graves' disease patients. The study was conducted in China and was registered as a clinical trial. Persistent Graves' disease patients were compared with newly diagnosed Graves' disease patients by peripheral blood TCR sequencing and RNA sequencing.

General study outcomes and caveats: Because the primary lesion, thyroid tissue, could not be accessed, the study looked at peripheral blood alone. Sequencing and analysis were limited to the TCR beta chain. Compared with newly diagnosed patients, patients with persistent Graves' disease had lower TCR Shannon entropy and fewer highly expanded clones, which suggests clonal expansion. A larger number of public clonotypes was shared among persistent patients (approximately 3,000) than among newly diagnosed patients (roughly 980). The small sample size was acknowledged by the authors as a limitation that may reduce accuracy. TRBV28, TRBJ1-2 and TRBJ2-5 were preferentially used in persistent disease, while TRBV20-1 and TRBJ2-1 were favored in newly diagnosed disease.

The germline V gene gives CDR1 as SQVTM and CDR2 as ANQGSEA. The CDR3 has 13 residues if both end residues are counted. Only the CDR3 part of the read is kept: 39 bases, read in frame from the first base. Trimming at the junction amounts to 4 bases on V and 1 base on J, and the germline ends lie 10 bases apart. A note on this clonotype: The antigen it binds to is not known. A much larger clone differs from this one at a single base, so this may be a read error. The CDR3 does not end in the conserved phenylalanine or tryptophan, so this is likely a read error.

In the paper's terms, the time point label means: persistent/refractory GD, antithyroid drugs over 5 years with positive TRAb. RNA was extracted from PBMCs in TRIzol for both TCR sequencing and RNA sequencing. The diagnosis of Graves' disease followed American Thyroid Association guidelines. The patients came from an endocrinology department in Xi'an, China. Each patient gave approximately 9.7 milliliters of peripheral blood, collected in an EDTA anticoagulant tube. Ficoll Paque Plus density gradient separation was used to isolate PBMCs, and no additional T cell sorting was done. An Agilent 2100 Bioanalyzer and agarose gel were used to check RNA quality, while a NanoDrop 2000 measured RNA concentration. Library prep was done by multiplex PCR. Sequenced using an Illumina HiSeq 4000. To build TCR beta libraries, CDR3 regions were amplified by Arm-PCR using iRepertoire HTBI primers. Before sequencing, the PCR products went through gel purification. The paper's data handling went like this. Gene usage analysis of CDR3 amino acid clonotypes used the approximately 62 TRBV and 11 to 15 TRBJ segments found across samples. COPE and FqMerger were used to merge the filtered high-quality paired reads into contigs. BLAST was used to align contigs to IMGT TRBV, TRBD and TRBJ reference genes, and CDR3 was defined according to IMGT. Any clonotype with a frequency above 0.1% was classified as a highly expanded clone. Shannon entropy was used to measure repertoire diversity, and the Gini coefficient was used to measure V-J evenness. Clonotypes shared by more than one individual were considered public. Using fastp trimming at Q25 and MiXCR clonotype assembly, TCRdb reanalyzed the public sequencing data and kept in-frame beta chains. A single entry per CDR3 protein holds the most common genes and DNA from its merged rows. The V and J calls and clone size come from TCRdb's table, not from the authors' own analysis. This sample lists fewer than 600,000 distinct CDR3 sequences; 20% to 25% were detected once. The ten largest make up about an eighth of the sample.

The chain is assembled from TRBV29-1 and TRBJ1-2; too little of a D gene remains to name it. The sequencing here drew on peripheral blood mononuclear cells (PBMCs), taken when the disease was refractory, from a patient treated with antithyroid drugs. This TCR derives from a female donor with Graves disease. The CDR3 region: CSVVPPDNYGYTS. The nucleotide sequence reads TGCAGCGTTGTGCCACCCGATAACTATGGCTACACCTCC.